The clone carrying this T cell receptor (beta chain) was recorded once. The sample comes from a study of control samples from healthy donors and cancer patients. Assay: immunoSEQ multiplex PCR; the TCRdb copy retains only in-frame clones and omits some. Of roughly 100,000 clones in the sample, 90% to 95% were seen once. The CDR3 is 17 residues long. CDR1 and CDR2 (germline): SEHNR, FQNEAQ (reference sequence). V shed 5 bases, J shed 3 bases, and the junction held 7 bases outside the gene matches. Sequencing used blood. The rearrangement links TRBV7-9 to TRBJ2-6; 10 bases map to TRBD1. This clonotype was obtained from a woman aged 30 to 39 in good health. CDR3 nucleotide sequence: TGTGCCAGCAGCCCGACAGGGGGCGGTTATGGGGCCAACGTCCTGACTTTC. It is translated as CASSPTGGGYGANVLTF.